Listed here are 26 T cell receptor beta chains from one sample, sequenced in a study of human T cells and chemical hapten exposure. A single record per CDR3 protein comes from TCRdb applying MiXCR to the RACE reads. The sample yields fewer than 140,000 distinct CDR3 sequences, roughly an eighth seen once. Time point meaning: pre-sensitization, week 0. The treatment is: therapeutic diphenylcyclopropenone sensitization with weekly scalp DPC. Sequenced material: whole blood, taken in connection with sensitization to the hapten diphenylcyclopropenone (DPC). The receptors derive from a woman aged 45-59 years with alopecia areata. Some clones in this sample may be carry-over from other donors' samples.

V and J are TRBV28 and TRBJ1-1, with D perhaps matching TRBD1 (5 bases). The germline V and J ends were trimmed by 7 bases and 5 bases, with 20 bases remaining between them. The CDR3 length is 15 residues. The V gene's germline CDR1 is MDHEN and CDR2 SYDVKM. The CDR3 loop reads CASIPLVGVGTEAFF. CDR3 coding DNA: TGTGCCAGCATTCCCCTCGTGGGGGTGGGGACTGAAGCTTTCTTT.

This clonotype was recorded at least ten times. The chain recombines TRBV6-5 with TRBJ1-5, with D possibly being TRBD1 (5 bases). Germline loops: CDR1 MNHEY, CDR2 SVGAGI. Trimming removed 2 bases from V and 1 base from J, with 12 bases in between. This CDR3 is built from 16 residues. The chain's CDR3 is CASSYGGGGSNQPQHF. DNA for the CDR3: TGTGCCAGCAGTTACGGTGGTGGGGGAAGCAATCAGCCCCAGCATTTT.

The table lists this clonotype with a few counts. The genes are TRBV6-5 and TRBJ2-1, with 10 nucleotides matching TRBD1. This CDR3 comprises 14 residues. V gave up 7 bases and J gave up 7 bases; unmatched junction bases: 7. The V gene's germline CDR1 is MNHEY and CDR2 SVGAGI. CDR3: CASTQDRGRNEQFF. CDR3 in DNA: TGTGCCAGCACACAGGACAGGGGGAGGAATGAGCAGTTCTTC.

This clonotype has ten or more counts. J is TRBJ1-5 and V is TRBV3-1; D not resolved. The germline V gene encodes CDR1 LGHDT and CDR2 YNNKEL (reference sequence). V was shortened by 3 bases and J by 6 bases, with 9 bases between the two germline ends. CDR3 length: 13 residues. CDR3 in amino acids: CASSQGLGQPQHF. The CDR3 nucleotides read TGTGCCAGCAGCCAGGGTTTGGGTCAGCCCCAGCATTTT.

This clonotype was counted only a few times. CDR3 loop: CASSPDRSYGYTF. The CDR3 region has the DNA TGTGCCAGCTCCCCGGACAGGAGCTATGGCTACACCTTC. V usage is TRBV18 and J usage is TRBJ1-2; 7 bases are shared with TRBD1. This CDR3 is built from 13 residues. V dropped 6 bases and J dropped 4; count of bases not matched to a gene: 5. Germline V gene lookup returns CDR1 KGHSH and CDR2 LQKENI.

For this clonotype: A much more abundant neighbour one base away suggests this may be a read error. The chain couples TRBV18 to TRBJ1-6; 7 bases map to TRBD1. V lost 5 bases and J lost 7; bases outside the gene matches: 5. The CDR3 is 14 residues long. Per germline, CDR1 KGHSH and CDR2 LQKENI. The DNA for the CDR3 is TGTGCCAGCTCATGGGACAGTAGAAATTCACCCCTCCACTTT. Translating it yields CASSWDSRNSPLHF.

This clonotype was seen only a few times. This rearrangement joins TRBV10-2 to TRBJ2-2; D is unresolved. The CDR3 loop spans 14 amino acids. V was trimmed by 8 bases and J by 2 bases, leaving 12 bases between them. The V gene's germline CDR1 is WSHSY and CDR2 SAAADI. The CDR3 sequence: CASHDTTNTGELFF. CDR3 DNA sequence: TGCGCCAGCCATGACACGACCAACACCGGGGAGCTGTTTTTT.

This clonotype was picked up many times. The V call is TRBV7-2, the J call TRBJ2-2; D remains unclear. Germline values: CDR1 SGHTA, CDR2 FQGNSA. V was trimmed by 5 bases and J by 6 bases, leaving 7 bases between them. This CDR3 contains 12 residues. The CDR3 is CASSIVSGELFF. Written as DNA, the CDR3 is TGTGCCAGCAGCATAGTTTCCGGGGAGCTGTTTTTT.

This clonotype was seen only a few times. The V gene is TRBV10-3, the J gene TRBJ1-6, with 10 bases lining up with TRBD1. This CDR3 spans 14 amino acids. V shed 8 bases, J shed 7 bases, and the junction held 5 bases outside the gene matches. CDR1 and CDR2 from the germline V gene are ENHRY and SYGVKD. CDR3 residues: CAIGTGELNSPLHF. The DNA for the CDR3 is TGTGCCATCGGGACAGGGGAATTGAATTCACCCCTCCACTTT.

This rearrangement joins TRBV12-3 or TRBV12-4 to TRBJ1-2; D remains ambiguous. V was pared by 6 bases and J by 2 bases, with 13 bases between. This CDR3 is built from 14 residues. CDR3 coding DNA: TGTGCCAGCAGCCGAGTCCAGGCAAACTATGGCTACACCTTC. Translated: CASSRVQANYGYTF.

Note on this clonotype: One end of the junction varies from germline; a read error may be responsible. V gene TRBV7-9 combines with J gene TRBJ2-7; no clear D gene. This CDR3 spans 14 amino acids. In germline, CDR1 is SEHNR, CDR2 FQNEAQ (reference sequence). The CDR3 loop is CVSSSPPPPHEQYF. CDR3 nucleotide sequence: TGTGTCAGCAGCTCCCCACCACCGCCCCACGAGCAGTACTTC.

This clonotype was picked up many times. The chain carries TRBV20-1 and TRBJ1-4, with 9 bases matching TRBD1. The CDR3 totals 14 residues. With 3 bases clipped from V and 8 bases from J, the junction kept 7 bases outside the gene matches. CDR1 and CDR2 from the germline V gene are DFQATT and SNEGSKA (reference sequence). CDR3 sequence reads: CSARWDRAIEKLFF. CDR3 bases: TGCAGTGCTAGGTGGGACAGGGCCATCGAAAAACTGTTTTTT.

This clonotype was observed a handful of times. V gene TRBV12-3 or TRBV12-4 combines with J gene TRBJ1-1; 9 nucleotides agree with TRBD1. The ends lost 7 bases at V and 3 bases at J; junction bases unmatched: 9. This CDR3 comprises 15 residues. The CDR3 DNA reads TGTGCCAGCACTAAGGGACAGGGAGTCGACACTGAAGCTTTCTTT. Translated, it gives CASTKGQGVDTEAFF.

This clonotype was counted ten times or more. V is TRBV20-1 and J is TRBJ1-5; TRBD1 might be the D (5 bases). CDR3 length: 15 amino acids. V lost 1 base and J lost 1, with 11 bases in between. Germline V CDR1 and CDR2: DFQATT, SNEGSKA (reference sequence). The CDR3 spells CSARVRGASNQPQHF. Here the CDR3 DNA reads TGCAGTGCTAGAGTGAGAGGGGCGAGCAATCAGCCCCAGCATTTT.

V is TRBV7-2 and J is TRBJ2-1; 9 bases are shared with TRBD2. The CDR3 contains 21 residues. Germline CDR1 is SGHTA and CDR2 is FQGNSA. Unmatched junction bases numbered 23, after V lost 0 bases and J lost 8 bases. CDR3 residues: CASSLARRGGLVRLPTDEQFF. The CDR3 DNA reads as TGTGCCAGCAGCTTAGCCCGGCGGGGGGGCCTCGTCCGCTTGCCGACAGATGAGCAGTTCTTC.

This sequence joins TRBV7-6 and TRBJ2-6; TRBD1 aligns across 8 bases. The junction had 4 bases not matched to a gene; V was cut back by 5 bases and J by 1 base. The CDR3 is 16 amino acids. In germline, CDR1 is SGHVS, CDR2 FNYEAQ. CDR3 DNA: TGTGCCAGCAGCATCAGGACAGGGTCTGGGGCCAACGTCCTGACTTTC. Translation: CASSIRTGSGANVLTF.

The J gene is TRBJ2-2, the V gene TRBV11-1; 7 nucleotides match TRBD1. V shed 1 base, J shed 1 base, and the junction held 3 bases outside the gene matches. The CDR3 loop spans 16 amino acids. Germline assignment: CDR1 SGHAT and CDR2 FQDESV (reference sequence). Here the CDR3 DNA reads TGTGCCAGCAGCTTAGTCCGGACAGGGAACACCGGGGAGCTGTTTTTT. Translating gives CASSLVRTGNTGELFF. Full variable domain (outside the CDR3, taken from reference TRBV11-1 and TRBJ2-2): EAEVAQSPRYKITEKSQAVAFWCDPISGHATLYWYRQILGQGPELLVQFQDESVVDDSQLPKDRFSAERLKGVDSTLKIQPAELGDSAMYLCASSLVRTGNTGELFFGEGSRLTVL.

This clonotype was seen only a few times. J is TRBJ2-3 and V is TRBV6-1; D not certain. CDR3 size: 14 residues. V lost 0 bases and J 0 bases, leaving 4 bases between the germline ends. Germline-derived CDR1 and CDR2 are MNHNS and SASEGT. For the CDR3, the DNA is TGTGCCAGCAGTGAAGCGGTTAGCACAGATACGCAGTATTTT. Its translation: CASSEAVSTDTQYF.

This clonotype was detected only a few times. The CDR3 DNA reads as TGCAGTGCCTATCCCGGGACAGGGGTTAGCAATCAGCCCCAGCATTTT. Translation: CSAYPGTGVSNQPQHF. The chain has TRBV20-1 and TRBJ1-5; the match to TRBD1 covers 10 bases. Germline CDR1 DFQATT, CDR2 SNEGSKA (reference sequence). V gave up 6 bases and J gave up 0 bases; unmatched junction bases: 8. The CDR3 covers 16 residues.

The chain has TRBV20-1 and TRBJ2-1; D call uncertain. The length of the CDR3 is 11 residues. V was shortened by 4 bases and J by 8 bases, with 9 bases between the two germline ends. Per the germline V gene, CDR1 is DFQATT and CDR2 is SNEGSKA (reference sequence). The CDR3 DNA follows: TGCAGTGCTACCATAGCTTATGAGCAGTTCTTC. Translated: CSATIAYEQFF.

The table lists this clonotype with many counts. The DNA for the CDR3 is TGTGCCAGCAGCCGACCGGGAGGTAGCAATCAGCCCCAGCATTTT. It translates to CASSRPGGSNQPQHF. The chain combines TRBV7-2 with TRBJ1-5; D is ambiguous. The CDR3 length is 15 residues. Trimming pared 5 bases from V and 0 bases from J, leaving 11 bases between. CDR1 and CDR2 (germline): SGHTA, FQGNSA.

The gene calls are TRBV6-6 and TRBJ1-4; perhaps TRBD1 as D (5 bases). The CDR3 sequence is 14 residues long. The germline V and J ends were trimmed by 10 bases and 3 bases, with 15 bases remaining between them. Germline V CDR1 and CDR2: MNHNY, SVGAGI (reference sequence). CDR3 in DNA: TGTGCCACGAACTCACTGGGGGCTAATGAAAAACTGTTTTTT. It is translated as CATNSLGANEKLFF.

A few counts support this clonotype. This chain links TRBV2 with TRBJ2-3; D gene unclear. Germline V CDR1 and CDR2: SNHLY, FYNNEI. Trimming cost V 3 bases and J 2 bases, with 12 bases left between them. The CDR3 runs 15 residues. CDR3 loop: CASSEDRSYTDTQYF. The CDR3 DNA is TGTGCCAGCAGTGAGGATCGGTCTTACACAGATACGCAGTATTTT.

This clonotype occurred a few times. J is TRBJ2-3 and V is TRBV7-2; 8 bases line up with TRBD2. The CDR3 loop spans 18 amino acids. Trimming took 3 bases from V and 0 from J; bases not matched to a gene: 11. Per the germline V gene, CDR1 is SGHTA and CDR2 is FQGNSA. In DNA form, the CDR3 reads TGTGCCAGCAGCTTCTCTTATGGACTAGCAGCTAGCACAGATACGCAGTATTTT. Amino acids: CASSFSYGLAASTDTQYF.

This clonotype occurred many times. The gene calls are TRBV28 and TRBJ2-2; TRBD1 matches 9 bases. The V and J ends lost 6 bases and 0 bases, in that order; junction bases with no gene match: 5. The CDR3 contains 16 residues. The germline CDR1 and CDR2 sequences are MDHEN and SYDVKM. CDR3 sequence: CASSEQGAANTGELFF. The CDR3 DNA sequence: TGTGCCAGCAGCGAACAGGGGGCTGCGAACACCGGGGAGCTGTTTTTT.

There are a few counts of this clonotype. The CDR3 DNA is TGTGCCAGCAGCTTAGCGATGGACGAGCAGTACTTC. This translates into CASSLAMDEQYF. J is TRBJ2-7 and V is TRBV7-6; D uncertain. The V end was cut by 0 bases, the J end by 5 bases, with 5 bases between. Germline lookup yields CDR1 SGHVS and CDR2 FNYEAQ. This CDR3 contains 12 residues.